This T cell receptor beta chain came from a study of T cell responses to AZD1222 COVID-19 vaccine. About this clone itself: Its matching antigen is unknown.

Overall study results and limits: In all cases, repertoires were sampled only after the peak T cell response. Females made up more of the donors, who were largely white British, and clonal diversity may have come out too low. There were vaccine-associated CD4 TCRs across spike, dominant at 160-218 and 743-854.

TCRdb keeps only in-frame clones here, not all; method: immunoSEQ multiplex PCR. The sample contains over 100,000 clones, 80% to 90% of which appear only once. The length of the CDR3 is 17 residues. CDR1 and CDR2 (germline): MDHEN, SYDVKM. V gave up 3 bases and J gave up 4 bases, with 22 bases separating them. V gene TRBV28 combines with J gene TRBJ2-7; possible D gene TRBD2, 7 bases. The sequence derives from an adult in good health. The starting material was peripheral blood, obtained on day 0 of AZD1222 vaccination. The CDR3 DNA is TGTGCCAGCAGTTTCCCCCGTTCGGGCCGGGGGGCTTACGAGCAGTACTTC. It specifies CASSFPRSGRGAYEQYF.